One and the same sample provided the 23 T cell receptor beta chains below, sequenced in a study of shared clonotypes between healthy human individuals. The protocol was immunoSEQ multiplex PCR, while the TCRdb copy is restricted to in-frame clones and leaves out a portion. Of some 2,100,000 clones listed, 90% to 96% were seen once; the top ten hold 0.1% to 0.15%. Sequencing input: naive CD4+ T cells sorted from blood. Indicated subset: CD45RA+ positively selected. These receptors were obtained from a man aged 18 to 30 in good health.

The genes are TRBV9 and TRBJ2-1; tentatively, D is TRBD2 (5 bases). V was trimmed by 1 base and J by 7 bases, leaving 12 bases between them. The germline CDR1 and CDR2 sequences are SGDLS and YYNGEE. The CDR3 has 14 amino acids. The DNA of the CDR3 is TGTGCCAGCAGCGTACGGGGAGACGGGAATGAGCAGTTCTTC. It translates to CASSVRGDGNEQFF.

The chain combines TRBV5-6 with TRBJ1-5, with 10 positions matching TRBD1. V gave up 3 bases and J gave up 5 bases; unmatched junction bases: 5. The CDR3 totals 15 residues. The V gene's germline CDR1 is SGHDT and CDR2 YYEEEE. CDR3 DNA: TGTGCCAGCAGCTCCACCGGGACAGGGGATCAGCCCCAGCATTTT. Translated: CASSSTGTGDQPQHF.

The J gene is TRBJ2-3, the V gene TRBV7-9; a possible D gene is TRBD1 (6 bases). Trimming removed 5 bases at V and 3 bases at J, with 18 bases between. Per germline, CDR1 SEHNR and CDR2 FQNEAQ (reference sequence). CDR3 size: 16 residues. CDR3 amino acids: CASSHSFLQGTDTQYF. The CDR3 region has the DNA TGTGCCAGCAGCCACTCTTTCCTTCAGGGGACAGATACGCAGTATTTT.

The V gene is TRBV5-6, the J gene TRBJ2-5; weak D call: TRBD2 (6 bases). This CDR3 contains 15 residues. V dropped 1 base and J dropped 4 bases, with 14 bases sitting between them. Germline CDR1 is SGHDT and CDR2 is YYEEEE. CDR3 protein: CASSLFTSGRETQYF. The CDR3 region has the DNA TGTGCCAGCAGCTTGTTTACCAGCGGGCGAGAGACCCAGTACTTC.

This clone was picked up one time. This same CDR3 is encoded by further DNA sequences in the sample. The V and J genes are TRBV6-5 and TRBJ1-1; no clear D gene. The CDR3 spans 14 residues. V was pared by 2 bases and J by 0 bases, with 7 bases between. Germline CDR1 reads MNHEY; CDR2 reads SVGAGI. Written as DNA, the CDR3 is TGTGCCAGCAGTTACGGCAGTTTGAACACTGAAGCTTTCTTT. This encodes CASSYGSLNTEAFF.

The J gene is TRBJ2-7, the V gene TRBV9; D may be TRBD2 (5 bases). Germline lookup yields CDR1 SGDLS and CDR2 YYNGEE. V was cut by 4 bases and J by 2 bases, with 16 bases left in between. The CDR3 consists of 15 residues. The DNA for the CDR3 is TGTGCCAGCAGCCCCGCCGGGGTCCAACCCTACGAGCAGTACTTC. It translates to CASSPAGVQPYEQYF.

This clone was picked up one time. V is TRBV4-1 and J is TRBJ1-6; D may be TRBD1 (5 bases). The CDR3 consists of 16 residues. The ends were cut back, 4 bases at V and 8 bases at J, with 18 bases in the middle. The V gene's germline CDR1 is MGHRA and CDR2 YSYEKL. CDR3 region: CASSRLGLVGDSPLHF. CDR3 coding DNA: TGCGCCAGCAGCCGACTGGGTCTCGTAGGGGATTCACCCCTCCACTTT.

This chain uses TRBV29-1 with TRBJ1-1; D might be TRBD1 (6 bases). The CDR3 has 14 amino acids. Trimming left V 7 bases short and J 0 bases short, with 15 bases between. The germline CDR1 and CDR2 sequences are SQVTM and ANQGSEA. The CDR3 protein is CSALAGTLNTEAFF. The CDR3 bases are TGCAGCGCTCTCGCCGGGACATTGAACACTGAAGCTTTCTTT. The whole variable domain, filled in from reference TRBV29-1 and TRBJ1-1, reads SAVISQKPSRDICQRGTSLTIQCQVDSQVTMMFWYRQQPGQSLTLIATANQGSEATYESGFVIDKFPISRPNLTFSTLTVSNMSPEDSSIYLCSALAGTLNTEAFFGQGTRLTVV.

The J gene is TRBJ2-3, the V gene TRBV7-3, with a weak D call TRBD1 (6 bases). The length of the CDR3 is 17 residues. V lost 1 base, J lost 0 bases, and 14 bases lay in between. The germline V gene encodes CDR1 SGHTA and CDR2 FQGTGA. CDR3 nucleotide sequence: TGTGCCAGCAGCTTAAGAGGGGGTACTACTAGCACAGATACGCAGTATTTT. It specifies CASSLRGGTTSTDTQYF.

The rearrangement joins TRBV6-5 to TRBJ2-1; 7 bases agree with TRBD2. Germline-derived CDR1 and CDR2 are MNHEY and SVGAGI. V trimming: 6 bases; J trimming: 0 bases; junction bases outside the gene matches: 5. This CDR3 is 15 amino acids long. Written as DNA, the CDR3 is TGTGCCAGCAGCACAAGCGGGAACTCCTACAATGAGCAGTTCTTC. It encodes CASSTSGNSYNEQFF.

V gene TRBV7-5 combines with J gene TRBJ2-7. TRBV7-5 is assigned pseudogene status. This CDR3 region has 11 residues. CDR3 sequence reads: CARSGWNEQYF. CDR3 DNA sequence: TGTGCCAGAAGCGGCTGGAACGAGCAGTACTTC.

The chain joins TRBV6-5 to TRBJ2-3, with 10 bases lining up with TRBD1. The CDR3 totals 15 residues. Trimming cost V 5 bases and J 2 bases; bases outside gene matches: 4. Germline V CDR1 and CDR2: MNHEY, SVGAGI. The CDR3 protein is CASSTGTGDTDTQYF. The CDR3 DNA is TGTGCCAGCAGTACAGGGACAGGGGACACAGATACGCAGTATTTT.

J is TRBJ1-1 and V is TRBV5-1, with TRBD1 matching 7 bases. There are 14 residues in the CDR3. V was clipped by 2 bases and J by 4 bases; unmatched bases: 5. Germline CDR1 reads SGHRS; CDR2 reads YFSETQ. The CDR3 protein is CASSFVQGGTEAFF. The DNA of the CDR3 is TGCGCCAGCAGCTTCGTTCAGGGGGGCACTGAAGCTTTCTTT.

The chain has TRBV18 and TRBJ1-2, with TRBD1 matching 8 bases. The V gene's germline CDR1 is KGHSH and CDR2 LQKENI. This CDR3 spans 18 amino acids. V lost 2 bases to trimming and J lost 7 bases; unmatched junction nucleotides: 18. CDR3 in amino acids: CASSPKALDARGQIGYTF. The CDR3 DNA is TGTGCCAGCTCACCAAAGGCCCTAGATGCCAGGGGGCAAATTGGCTACACCTTC.

The gene calls are TRBV28 and TRBJ1-4; D not resolved. With 6 bases removed from V and 0 bases from J, the gap between germline ends came to 11 bases. The CDR3 totals 15 residues. Per the germline V gene, CDR1 is MDHEN and CDR2 is SYDVKM. The CDR3 coding sequence is TGTGCCAGCAGCCGGTACCAAGCAACTAATGAAAAACTGTTTTTT. Translation: CASSRYQATNEKLFF.

The chain has TRBV18 and TRBJ2-3, with TRBD1 matching 7 bases. Germline lookup yields CDR1 KGHSH and CDR2 LQKENI. Trimming took 5 bases from V and 0 from J; bases not matched to a gene: 5. The CDR3 is 15 residues long. The chain's CDR3 is CASSSGTASTDTQYF. The CDR3 nucleotides are TGTGCCAGCTCATCGGGGACAGCTAGCACAGATACGCAGTATTTT.

This clone was picked up one time. In the same sample, other DNA sequences code for this CDR3. The J gene is TRBJ2-3, the V gene TRBV30, with a possible D match to TRBD2 (7 bases). The CDR3 consists of 14 residues. The germline CDR1 and CDR2 sequences are GTSNPN and SVGIG (reference sequence). The germline V and J ends were trimmed by 3 bases and 4 bases, with 14 bases remaining between them. As DNA, the CDR3 is TGTGCCTGGAGATTGGGGGGGGCCCCAGATACGCAGTATTTT. Protein: CAWRLGGAPDTQYF.

The rearrangement links TRBV5-8 to TRBJ1-1; TRBD1 might be the D (5 bases). The CDR3 is 12 residues long. Germline V gene data show CDR1 as SGHTS and CDR2 as YDEGEE. The V and J ends lost 4 bases and 6 bases respectively, with 10 bases between them. The CDR3: CASSPGTAEAFF. Here the CDR3 DNA reads TGTGCCAGCAGCCCAGGGACGGCTGAAGCTTTCTTT.

The V call is TRBV19, the J call TRBJ2-1; TRBD2 matches 9 bases. Trimming at V came to 1 base and at J to 4 bases, leaving 8 bases not matched to a gene. This CDR3 comprises 17 residues. Looked up from germline, CDR1 is LNHDA and CDR2 is SQIVND (reference sequence). The chain's CDR3 is CASSIAPGTSQYNEQFF. CDR3 in DNA: TGTGCCAGTAGTATAGCTCCCGGGACTAGCCAATACAATGAGCAGTTCTTC.

The V gene is TRBV5-1, the J gene TRBJ1-3; the D gene is possibly TRBD1 (6 bases). V shed 0 bases and J shed 9 bases, with 16 bases lying between them. The CDR3 is 15 amino acids. Germline lookup yields CDR1 SGHRS and CDR2 YFSETQ. The CDR3 coding sequence is TGCGCCAGCAGCTTGGTTGAGGGGGGTAGAGGCACCATATATTTT. It codes for CASSLVEGGRGTIYF.

The chain couples TRBV5-1 to TRBJ2-3; 9 nucleotides match TRBD1. CDR1 SGHRS and CDR2 YFSETQ come from the germline V gene. This CDR3 contains 15 residues. V lost 5 bases to trimming and J lost 0 bases; unmatched junction nucleotides: 4. CDR3 sequence reads: CASRRTGESTDTQYF. In nucleotides, the CDR3 is TGCGCCAGCAGGAGGACAGGGGAAAGCACAGATACGCAGTATTTT.

The chain carries TRBV6-1 and TRBJ2-3; no clear D gene. Germline values: CDR1 MNHNS, CDR2 SASEGT. The CDR3 is 15 residues long. V was clipped by 3 bases and J by 0 bases, with 10 bases between them. DNA for the CDR3: TGTGCCAGCAGTGAGAGTTCTACTAGCACAGATACGCAGTATTTT. Encoded protein: CASSESSTSTDTQYF.

The chain combines TRBV28 with TRBJ2-7; TRBD1 matches at 8 bases. Losses at the gene ends were 2 bases for V and 6 bases for J; bases not matched to a gene: 9. The CDR3 consists of 15 residues. CDR1 and CDR2 from the germline V gene are MDHEN and SYDVKM. CDR3 sequence: CASSLGADRAGEQYF. DNA of the CDR3: TGTGCCAGCAGTTTAGGGGCGGACAGGGCAGGCGAGCAGTACTTC. Using reference TRBV28 and TRBJ2-7 for the parts outside the CDR3, the full variable domain is DVKVTQSSRYLVKRTGEKVFLECVQDMDHENMFWYRQDPGLGLRLIYFSYDVKMKEKGDIPEGYSVSREKKERFSLILESASTNQTSMYLCASSLGADRAGEQYFGPGTRLTVT.